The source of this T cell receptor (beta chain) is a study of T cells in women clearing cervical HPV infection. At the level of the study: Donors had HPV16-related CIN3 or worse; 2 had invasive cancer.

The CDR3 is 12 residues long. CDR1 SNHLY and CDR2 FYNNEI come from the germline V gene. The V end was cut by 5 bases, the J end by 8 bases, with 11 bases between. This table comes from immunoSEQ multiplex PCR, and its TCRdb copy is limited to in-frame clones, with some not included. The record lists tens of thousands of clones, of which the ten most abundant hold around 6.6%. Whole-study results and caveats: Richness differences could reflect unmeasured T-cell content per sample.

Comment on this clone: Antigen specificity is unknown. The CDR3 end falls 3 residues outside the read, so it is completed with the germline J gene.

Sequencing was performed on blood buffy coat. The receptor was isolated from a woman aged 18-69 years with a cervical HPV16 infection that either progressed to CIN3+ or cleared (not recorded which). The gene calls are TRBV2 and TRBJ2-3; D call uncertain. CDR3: CASSPPGSTQYF. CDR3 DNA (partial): TGTGCCAGCAGTCCCCCCGGTAGTACG.